What follows are 20 T cell receptor beta chains derived from one specimen sequenced in a study of early T cells in non-severe SARS-CoV-2 infection. TCRdb itself ran the 5' RACE reads through MiXCR, one entry per CDR3 protein. This sample has more than 65,000 distinct CDR3 sequences, with about 13% found just once. What was sequenced was whole blood. The receptors stem from an adult who was a healthcare worker with PCR-confirmed SARS-CoV-2 infection or an uninfected control (not recorded which).

This clonotype was detected only a few times. This CDR3 reads CASRRPDSPLHF. The CDR3 DNA sequence: TGTGCCAGCAGAAGACCCGATTCACCCCTCCACTTT. The chain links TRBV6-5 to TRBJ1-6; no clear D. The CDR3 length is 12 residues. V gave up 6 bases and J gave up 8 bases, with 8 bases separating them. Germline lookup yields CDR1 MNHEY and CDR2 SVGAGI.

Notes on this clonotype: With a much larger clone just one base away, this may be a read error. The rearrangement uses TRBV7-2 and TRBJ2-6, with D unresolved. The length of the CDR3 is 13 residues. Germline CDR1 and CDR2: SGHTA and FQGNSA. In DNA, the CDR3 is TGTGTCAGCAGCTTAGTCAAGGCCAACGTCCTGACTTTC. Protein product: CVSSLVKANVLTF.

The genes are TRBV5-1 and TRBJ2-5; D unresolved. In germline, CDR1 is SGHRS, CDR2 YFSETQ. The V end was cut by 7 bases, the J end by 5 bases, with 15 bases between. The CDR3 is made up of 13 amino acids. The CDR3 protein is CASAREDQETQYF. CDR3 bases: TGCGCCAGCGCCCGAGAGGATCAGGAGACCCAGTACTTC.

The DNA of the CDR3 is TGTGCCAGCAGCTCCGGACGATCTCGGGAGCAGTTCTTC. Encoded protein: CASSSGRSREQFF. This sequence joins TRBV27 and TRBJ2-1; D is uncertain. The CDR3 covers 13 residues. V lost 6 bases and J 10 bases, leaving 16 bases between the germline ends. Germline CDR1 and CDR2: MNHEY and SMNVEV (reference sequence).

The genes are TRBV29-1 and TRBJ1-4, with unresolved D. CDR1 SQVTM and CDR2 ANQGSEA come from the germline V gene. Trimming cost V 6 bases and J 4 bases, with 9 bases left between them. This CDR3 contains 12 residues. CDR3 protein: CSVTADNEKLFF. CDR3 nucleotide sequence: TGCAGCGTGACCGCAGATAATGAAAAACTGTTTTTT.

This clonotype occurred a few times. The genes are TRBV5-1 and TRBJ2-7, with 10 nucleotides matching TRBD2. Trimming at V came to 1 base and at J to 0 bases, leaving 13 bases not matched to a gene. Germline V CDR1 and CDR2: SGHRS, YFSETQ. CDR3 length: 19 residues. The CDR3 region is CASSLWASGGLTSSYEQYF. The DNA for the CDR3 is TGCGCCAGCAGCTTGTGGGCTAGCGGGGGCCTAACTAGCTCCTACGAGCAGTACTTC.

Concerning this clonotype: At one end, the junction sequence differs from germline, possibly due to a read error. The chain couples TRBV24-1 to TRBJ2-2, with D possibly matching TRBD2 (5 bases). Germline V gene data show CDR1 as KGHDR and CDR2 as SFDVKD. The CDR3 is 15 residues long. The CDR3 protein is CTTSDFGLAAGELFF. CDR3 DNA: TGTACCACCAGTGATTTCGGGCTAGCCGCCGGGGAGCTGTTTTTT.

The CDR3 region is CASSPPTGTALTQETQYF. In DNA, the CDR3 is TGTGCCAGCAGCCCTCCGACAGGGACCGCGCTAACTCAAGAGACCCAGTACTTC. The chain is built from TRBV11-3 and TRBJ2-5, with 7 bases fitting TRBD1. V gave up 5 bases and J gave up 2 bases; unmatched junction bases: 17. CDR1 and CDR2 (germline): SGHNT, YENEEA. The CDR3 contains 18 residues.

The CDR3 bases are TGCAGCGTCGGAGGGACTAGCGGGAACTACAATGAGCAGTTCTTC. It translates to CSVGGTSGNYNEQFF. V and J are TRBV29-1 and TRBJ2-1, with TRBD2 identical over 13 bases. Trimming at V came to 6 bases and at J to 3 bases, leaving 5 bases not matched to a gene. CDR3 size: 15 residues. Germline CDR1 SQVTM, CDR2 ANQGSEA.

This chain joins TRBV28 and TRBJ2-3, with 15 bases matching TRBD2. The CDR3 is 17 amino acids. J gave up 2 bases and V 2 bases, and 2 bases lay outside the gene matches. Germline CDR1 reads MDHEN; CDR2 reads SYDVKM. The CDR3 sequence is CASSLRTSGGATDTQYF. The DNA for the CDR3 is TGTGCCAGCAGTTTAAGGACTAGCGGGGGGGCCACAGATACGCAGTATTTT.

This clonotype was counted many times. This chain joins TRBV28 and TRBJ2-5, with TRBD2 matching 11 bases. The CDR3 covers 14 residues. Germline lookup yields CDR1 MDHEN and CDR2 SYDVKM. V shed 10 bases, J shed 4 bases, and the junction held 8 bases outside the gene matches. CDR3 bases: TGTGCCACGTTCTTAGCGGGGGGGCTAGAGACCCAGTACTTC. It specifies CATFLAGGLETQYF.

The sample holds a few counts of this clonotype. This chain connects TRBV28 to TRBJ2-7; 8 bases map to TRBD1. This CDR3 has 15 amino acids. Unmatched junction bases numbered 11, after V lost 6 bases and J lost 4 bases. From germline, CDR1 is MDHEN and CDR2 SYDVKM. The CDR3: CASSPEGTGVYEQYF. For the CDR3, the DNA is TGTGCCAGCAGCCCAGAGGGGACAGGAGTGTACGAGCAGTACTTC.

This clonotype has ten or more counts. The chain carries TRBV28 and TRBJ2-7; D unresolved. Germline loops: CDR1 MDHEN, CDR2 SYDVKM. The CDR3 length is 18 residues. Trimming took 3 bases from V and 0 from J, leaving 21 bases between them. The CDR3 spells CASSFHRFGVSSSYEQYF. Here the CDR3 DNA reads TGTGCCAGCAGTTTTCATCGGTTCGGTGTATCTAGCTCCTACGAGCAGTACTTC.

V and J are TRBV6-5 and TRBJ2-7, with TRBD1 matching over 12 bases. Trimming took 7 bases from V and 7 from J; bases not matched to a gene: 8. The CDR3 spans 14 residues. CDR1 is MNHEY, CDR2 SVGAGI, per germline. The CDR3 DNA is TGTGCCAGCACCGAGGGACAGGGGGCAGAGGAGCAGTACTTC. Protein product: CASTEGQGAEEQYF.

This clonotype was observed many times. The chain employs TRBV3-1 and TRBJ1-1; TRBD1 agrees at 10 bases. J lost 6 bases, V lost 5 bases, and 6 bases had no gene match. CDR3 length: 14 amino acids. CDR1 and CDR2 (germline): LGHDT, YNNKEL (reference sequence). The CDR3 protein is CASSFGQGVAEAFF. As DNA, the CDR3 is TGTGCCAGCAGCTTCGGACAGGGGGTGGCTGAAGCTTTCTTT. Full variable domain (missing parts from reference TRBV3-1 and TRBJ1-1): DTAVSQTPKYLVTQMGNDKSIKCEQNLGHDTMYWYKQDSKKFLKIMFSYNNKELIINETVPNRFSPKSPDKAHLNLHINSLELGDSAVYFCASSFGQGVAEAFFGQGTRLTVV.

This clonotype showed up just a few times. This chain links TRBV6-2 or TRBV6-3 with TRBJ1-1; D is perhaps TRBD1 (5 bases). V was shortened by 2 bases and J by 4 bases, with 11 bases between the two germline ends. The CDR3 is made up of 14 amino acids. Germline-derived CDR1 and CDR2 are MNHEY and SVGEGT. CDR3 residues: CASSYRDGATEAFF. The CDR3 coding sequence is TGTGCCAGCAGTTACCGGGACGGGGCCACTGAAGCTTTCTTT.

The chain uses TRBV27 and TRBJ2-7; 7 nucleotides line up with TRBD1. The CDR3 has 15 residues. Germline loops: CDR1 MNHEY, CDR2 SMNVEV (reference sequence). V lost 6 bases, J lost 3 bases, and 11 bases stayed unmatched. The chain's CDR3 is CASRDGTEPYYEQYF. The DNA of the CDR3 is TGTGCCAGCAGGGACGGGACAGAACCTTACTACGAGCAGTACTTC.

The V and J genes are TRBV12-3 or TRBV12-4 and TRBJ1-3; D ambiguous. V lost 6 bases and J lost 0, with 15 bases in between. CDR3 length: 16 amino acids. The chain's CDR3 is CASSQTHYVSGNTIYF. The CDR3 DNA follows: TGTGCCAGCAGCCAGACCCATTACGTCTCTGGAAACACCATATATTTT.

The rearrangement links TRBV23-1 to TRBJ2-7, with D maybe TRBD1 (5 bases). TRBV23-1 has ORF status, its function being uncertain. Trimming shortened V by 0 bases and J by 4 bases, and 13 bases separated the two germline ends. CDR3 size: 15 residues. CDR3 bases: TGCGCCAGCAGTCAATCGTTTCAACAGGATTACGAGCAGTACTTC. Translated: CASSQSFQQDYEQYF.

This clonotype was picked up a small number of times. The CDR3 protein is CASSAQGDQPQHF. DNA for the CDR3: TGTGCCAGCAGCGCGCAAGGGGATCAGCCCCAGCATTTT. V gene TRBV7-2 combines with J gene TRBJ1-5; D is perhaps TRBD1 (5 bases). Germline V CDR1 and CDR2: SGHTA, FQGNSA. Between the trimmed V and J ends, which lost 5 bases and 5 bases, there was a span of 10 bases. The CDR3 loop spans 13 amino acids. The whole variable domain, filled in from reference TRBV7-2 and TRBJ1-5, reads GAGVSQSPSNKVTEKGKDVELRCDPISGHTALYWYRQSLGQGLEFLIYFQGNSAPDKSGLPSDRFSAERTGGSVSTLTIQRTQQEDSAVYLCASSAQGDQPQHFGDGTRLSIL.